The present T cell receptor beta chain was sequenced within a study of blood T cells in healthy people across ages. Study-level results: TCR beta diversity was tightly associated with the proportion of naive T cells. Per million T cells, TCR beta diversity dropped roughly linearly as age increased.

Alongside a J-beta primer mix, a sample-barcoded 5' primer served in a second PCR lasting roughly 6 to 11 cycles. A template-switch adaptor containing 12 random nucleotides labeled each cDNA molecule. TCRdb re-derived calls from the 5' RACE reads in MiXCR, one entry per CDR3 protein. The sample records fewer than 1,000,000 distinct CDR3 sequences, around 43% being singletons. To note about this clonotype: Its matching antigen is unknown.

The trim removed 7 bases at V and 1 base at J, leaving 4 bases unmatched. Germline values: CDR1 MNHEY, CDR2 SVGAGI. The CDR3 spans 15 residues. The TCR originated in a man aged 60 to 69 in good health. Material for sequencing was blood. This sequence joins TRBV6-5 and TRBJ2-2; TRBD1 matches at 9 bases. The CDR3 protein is CASNPGQGNTGELFF. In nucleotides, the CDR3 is TGTGCCAGCAACCCGGGACAGGGGAACACCGGGGAGCTGTTTTTT.